These 18 T cell receptor beta chains were sequenced from one sample in a study of PD-1 blockade in classical Hodgkin lymphoma. Clones were sequenced by immunoSEQ multiplex PCR, and TCRdb holds only the in-frame ones, with some missing. Of about 7,100 clones listed, 65% to 80% are singletons. Relapse was seen in all patients after autologous stem cell transplantation, and brentuximab vedotin exposure was variable. The source material was peripheral blood mononuclear cells (PBMCs), sampled at baseline. Source of these receptors: a human donor with classical Hodgkin lymphoma.

The count of this clone is one. The genes are TRBV6-6 and TRBJ2-7; either TRBD1 or TRBD2 may fit D (6 bases each). Deletions cut 2 bases from V and 3 bases from J, with 14 bases between. Germline V gene sequence: CDR1 MNHNY, CDR2 SVGAGI (reference sequence). There are 15 residues in the CDR3. As DNA, the CDR3 is TGTGCCAGCAGTTACGGTGGGGGGCTAAACTACGAGCAGTACTTC. Protein product: CASSYGGGLNYEQYF.

This chain uses TRBV28 with TRBJ2-1, with TRBD1 matching 9 bases. CDR1 and CDR2 (germline): MDHEN, SYDVKM. After removal of 2 bases from V and 8 bases from J, the junction contained 13 bases not matched to a gene. The CDR3 spans 17 residues. CDR3 DNA sequence: TGTGCCAGCAGTTTAAGAGAATTCGGACAGGGGAACGATGAGCAGTTCTTC. Its translation: CASSLREFGQGNDEQFF.

This chain links TRBV6-1 with TRBJ2-7; a weak D match, TRBD2 (6 bases). Germline CDR1 reads MNHNS; CDR2 reads SASEGT. V lost 2 bases, J lost 5 bases, and 7 bases lay in between. CDR3 size: 12 residues. The CDR3 nucleotides are TGTGCCAGCAGTGAACGGGGGAACGAGCAGTACTTC. Amino acid sequence: CASSERGNEQYF.

V usage is TRBV6-5 and J usage is TRBJ1-1; D unclear. CDR3 size: 14 residues. V shed 2 bases and J shed 5 bases, with 12 bases lying between them. In germline, CDR1 is MNHEY, CDR2 SVGAGI. CDR3 coding DNA: TGTGCCAGCAGTTACGGGCTTTTCGGGACTGAAGCTTTCTTT. Translation gives CASSYGLFGTEAFF.

The rearrangement uses TRBV29-1 and TRBJ1-5, with D unclear. The CDR3 runs 12 residues. CDR1 is SQVTM and CDR2 is ANQGSEA in the germline V gene. Deletions cut 4 bases from V and 0 bases from J, with 4 bases between. This CDR3 reads CSVGGSNQPQHF. The DNA for the CDR3 is TGCAGCGTTGGAGGTAGCAATCAGCCCCAGCATTTT.

This chain connects TRBV5-5 to TRBJ2-5; perhaps TRBD2 as D (5 bases). The ends were cut back, 4 bases at V and 5 bases at J, with 12 bases in the middle. Germline V lookup: CDR1 SGHKS, CDR2 YYEKEE (reference sequence). This CDR3 contains 13 residues. The CDR3 DNA follows: TGTGCCAGCAGCGAGGAGGTCCTTGAGACCCAGTACTTC. Protein product: CASSEEVLETQYF.

The V call is TRBV15, the J call TRBJ2-7; D call uncertain. This CDR3 spans 12 amino acids. Germline CDR1 LNHNV, CDR2 YYDKDF (reference sequence). V lost 0 bases, J lost 9 bases, and 9 bases lay in between. CDR3 coding DNA: TGTGCCACCAGCAGAGAGGGAAGAGTGCAGTACTTC. Translated: CATSREGRVQYF.

The gene calls are TRBV7-2 and TRBJ2-2; TRBD1 matches at 8 bases. CDR1 is SGHTA, CDR2 FQGNSA, per germline. V lost 4 bases, J lost 8 bases, and 3 bases stayed unmatched. CDR3 length: 13 amino acids. CDR3: CASSYGQGGELFF. The DNA for the CDR3 is TGTGCCAGCAGCTACGGACAGGGAGGGGAGCTGTTTTTT.

The count of this clone is one. V is TRBV7-8 and J is TRBJ1-2; D is perhaps TRBD1 (5 bases). V lost 5 bases, J lost 3 bases, and 13 bases lay in between. The CDR3 is 14 amino acids. The V gene's germline CDR1 is SGHVS and CDR2 FQNEAQ. CDR3 DNA sequence: TGTGCCAGCAGCCCCGGTGGGGGGGACTATGGCTACACCTTC. Translating it yields CASSPGGGDYGYTF.

V and J are TRBV18 and TRBJ1-2; TRBD1 matches 7 bases. The germline CDR1 and CDR2 sequences are KGHSH and LQKENI. After removal of 2 bases from V and 0 bases from J, the junction contained 3 bases not matched to a gene. The CDR3 spans 15 residues. The CDR3 coding sequence is TGTGCCAGCTCACCAAACAGGGGCTCTAACTATGGCTACACCTTC. Residues: CASSPNRGSNYGYTF.

The rearrangement links TRBV7-3 to TRBJ2-5; the D gene could be TRBD1 or TRBD2 (6 bases each). Germline values: CDR1 SGHTA, CDR2 FQGTGA. The CDR3 has 15 residues. Trimming removed 4 bases from V and 5 bases from J, with 17 bases in between. CDR3 in DNA: TGTGCCAGCAGCTCTGGGGGACGGGGGCCGGAGACCCAGTACTTC. It translates to CASSSGGRGPETQYF.

V and J are TRBV5-1 and TRBJ1-1; possible D gene TRBD1, 6 bases. V lost 3 bases and J 3 bases, leaving 9 bases between the germline ends. CDR1 is SGHRS and CDR2 is YFSETQ in the germline V gene. The CDR3 covers 13 residues. This CDR3 reads CASSSGVDTEAFF. Here the CDR3 DNA reads TGCGCCAGCAGCTCAGGGGTCGACACTGAAGCTTTCTTT.

The genes are TRBV14 and TRBJ2-5, with D possibly matching TRBD2 (6 bases). CDR3 length equals 17 residues. Germline CDR1 reads SGHDN; CDR2 reads FVKESK. Trimming took 1 base from V and 1 from J, leaving 16 bases between them. The DNA of the CDR3 is TGTGCCAGCAGCCAAGCCCTCGGGGGTACGCTCCAAGAGACCCAGTACTTC. As protein: CASSQALGGTLQETQYF.

The chain has TRBV19 and TRBJ2-7; 10 bases align to TRBD1. There are 15 residues in the CDR3. The junction had 8 bases not matched to a gene; V was cut back by 6 bases and J by 3 bases. The germline V gene has CDR1 LNHDA and CDR2 SQIVND (reference sequence). This CDR3 is CASSRKRTGGYEQYF. The CDR3 DNA reads as TGTGCCAGTAGCCGAAAGCGGACAGGGGGCTACGAGCAGTACTTC.

This chain links TRBV9 with TRBJ2-3; D remains unclear. Deletions cut 0 bases from V and 1 base from J, with 6 bases between. The germline V gene encodes CDR1 SGDLS and CDR2 YYNGEE. The CDR3 is 14 amino acids. The CDR3: CASSVDLGTDTQYF. CDR3 DNA: TGTGCCAGCAGCGTAGACCTGGGCACAGATACGCAGTATTTT.

V and J are TRBV4-3 and TRBJ2-7, with D unclear. CDR1 LGHNA and CDR2 YSLEER come from the germline V gene. This CDR3 is 15 amino acids long. Trimming removed 1 base from V and 1 base from J, with 11 bases in between. In DNA, the CDR3 is TGCGCCAGCAGCCAAGCGGCAGCTGAATCCTACGAGCAGTACTTC. Its translation is CASSQAAAESYEQYF.

The rearrangement links TRBV7-2 to TRBJ2-5; D call uncertain. The CDR3 is made up of 12 amino acids. V gave up 4 bases and J gave up 7 bases, with 10 bases separating them. Germline CDR1 and CDR2: SGHTA and FQGNSA. DNA of the CDR3: TGTGCCAGCAGCTCCGATGGCGGGACCCAGTACTTC. Translated: CASSSDGGTQYF. Complete variable domain (other parts from reference TRBV7-2 and TRBJ2-5): GAGVSQSPSNKVTEKGKDVELRCDPISGHTALYWYRQSLGQGLEFLIYFQGNSAPDKSGLPSDRFSAERTGGSVSTLTIQRTQQEDSAVYLCASSSDGGTQYFGPGTRLLVL.

The chain joins TRBV5-1 to TRBJ2-6; D unclear. Germline V gives CDR1 SGHRS, CDR2 YFSETQ. The CDR3 is made up of 14 amino acids. Trimming shortened V by 5 bases and J by 4 bases, and 10 bases separated the two germline ends. The CDR3 DNA is TGCGCCAGCAGTCGTGATAGCGGGGCCAACGTCCTGACTTTC. The encoded protein is CASSRDSGANVLTF.